The clone carrying this T cell receptor (beta chain) was found once. The antigen is undetermined. Germline V gene lookup returns CDR1 SGHNT and CDR2 YENEEA. V lost 1 base and J lost 11, with 14 bases in between. The length of the CDR3 is 13 residues. The data derive from a study of T cell responses to AZD1222 COVID-19 vaccine. Profiled with immunoSEQ multiplex PCR; TCRdb holds only in-frame clones, not every one. The sample has around 99,000 clones; nearly 90% are singletons. Study-wide points: Spike-spanning, vaccine-associated CD4 TCRs were dominant at 160-218 and 743-854. Only six people who got AZD1222 tested seropositive at baseline. Among spike-specific TCRs, nearly half reportedly target unmutated variant regions. Increased Spike-specific TCR breadth and depth were observed after two AZD1222 doses.

This specimen consisted of peripheral blood, obtained on day 0 of AZD1222 vaccination. V and J are TRBV11-3 and TRBJ1-1; D uncertain. The TCR sequence derives from an adult in good health. This CDR3 is CASSLGSGKRAFF. The CDR3 region has the DNA TGTGCCAGCAGCTTAGGTTCAGGCAAGCGGGCTTTCTTT.